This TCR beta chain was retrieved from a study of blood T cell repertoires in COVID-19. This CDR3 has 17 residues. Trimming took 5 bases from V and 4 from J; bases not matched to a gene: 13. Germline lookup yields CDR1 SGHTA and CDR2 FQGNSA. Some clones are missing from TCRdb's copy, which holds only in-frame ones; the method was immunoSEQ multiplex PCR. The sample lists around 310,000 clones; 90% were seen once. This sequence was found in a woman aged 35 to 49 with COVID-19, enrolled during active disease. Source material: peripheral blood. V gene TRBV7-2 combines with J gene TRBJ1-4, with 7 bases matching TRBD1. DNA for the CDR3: TGTGCCAGCAGCCCTACCGCCACGGGACAGAATAATGAAAAACTGTTTTTT. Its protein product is CASSPTATGQNNEKLFF. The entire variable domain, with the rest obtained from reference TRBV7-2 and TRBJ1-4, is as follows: GAGVSQSPSNKVTEKGKDVELRCDPISGHTALYWYRQSLGQGLEFLIYFQGNSAPDKSGLPSDRFSAERTGGSVSTLTIQRTQQEDSAVYLCASSPTATGQNNEKLFFGSGTQLSVL.